What follows are 32 T cell receptor beta chains derived from one specimen sequenced in a study of cytomegalovirus exposure and HLA in healthy donors. The PCR made use of 60 Vbeta and 13 Jbeta primers. TCRdb's table, derived via immunoSEQ multiplex PCR, lists solely in-frame clones and lacks some. The data hold about 140,000 clones, with around 80% observed a single time. The sequenced sample was PBMCs. The receptor source for this set is a female donor in good health and CMV-seronegative.

The chain uses TRBV6-5 and TRBJ1-5; D is undetermined. V lost 6 bases, J lost 4 bases, and 10 bases lay in between. The CDR3 sequence is 13 residues long. Germline-derived CDR1 and CDR2 are MNHEY and SVGAGI. Here the CDR3 DNA reads TGTGCCAGCAGCCTAACAGCAAATCAGCCCCAGCATTTT. The encoded protein is CASSLTANQPQHF.

The rearrangement joins TRBV9 to TRBJ2-7, with TRBD2 matching 10 bases. The V segment lost 4 bases and the J segment 3 bases; nucleotides outside the gene matches: 4. The CDR3 runs 14 residues. Germline lookup yields CDR1 SGDLS and CDR2 YYNGEE. The CDR3 DNA reads TGTGCCAGCAGCCGAAGCGGGGGGGACTACGAGCAGTACTTC. Encoded protein: CASSRSGGDYEQYF. The full variable domain, its missing parts supplied by reference TRBV9 and TRBJ2-7, is DSGVTQTPKHLITATGQRVTLRCSPRSGDLSVYWYQQSLDQGLQFLIQYYNGEERAKGNILERFSAQQFPDLHSELNLSSLELGDSALYFCASSRSGGDYEQYFGPGTRLTVT.

The chain couples TRBV5-1 to TRBJ1-1; 7 bases align to TRBD1. This CDR3 region has 14 residues. V lost 4 bases, J lost 1 base, and 4 bases stayed unmatched. Germline V CDR1 and CDR2: SGHRS, YFSETQ. Here the CDR3 reads CASSAGTANTEAFF. CDR3 sequence (DNA): TGCGCCAGCAGCGCGGGGACAGCGAACACTGAAGCTTTCTTT.

V usage is TRBV29-1 and J usage is TRBJ1-1; the match to TRBD1 covers 11 bases. CDR3 length: 15 amino acids. The V and J ends lost 8 bases and 1 base, in that order; junction bases with no gene match: 9. CDR1 is SQVTM, CDR2 ANQGSEA, per germline. CDR3 sequence: CSLGRTGGANTEAFF. CDR3 DNA sequence: TGCAGCCTCGGGAGGACAGGGGGCGCGAACACTGAAGCTTTCTTT. Variable domain in full (rest from reference TRBV29-1 and TRBJ1-1): SAVISQKPSRDICQRGTSLTIQCQVDSQVTMMFWYRQQPGQSLTLIATANQGSEATYESGFVIDKFPISRPNLTFSTLTVSNMSPEDSSIYLCSLGRTGGANTEAFFGQGTRLTVV.

The chain joins TRBV5-6 to TRBJ1-2, with D uncertain. CDR1 and CDR2 from the germline V gene are SGHDT and YYEEEE. Trimming left V 0 bases short and J 2 bases short, with 14 bases between. This CDR3 is built from 16 residues. The CDR3 nucleotides read TGTGCCAGCAGCTTGGCCGGCACAGCCCGAAACTATGGCTACACCTTC. The encoded protein is CASSLAGTARNYGYTF.

In this sample, this clone turned up a few times. This chain uses TRBV5-4 with TRBJ1-5; D call uncertain. Trimming shortened V by 0 bases and J by 3 bases, and 7 bases separated the two germline ends. The CDR3 consists of 14 residues. Looked up from germline, CDR1 is SGHNT and CDR2 is YYREEE (reference sequence). CDR3 sequence: CASSLGGYNQPQHF. CDR3 nucleotide sequence: TGTGCCAGCAGCTTGGGCGGATACAATCAGCCCCAGCATTTT. The complete variable domain, with remaining parts taken from reference TRBV5-4 and TRBJ1-5, reads ETGVTQSPTHLIKTRGQQVTLRCSSQSGHNTVSWYQQALGQGPQFIFQYYREEENGRGNFPPRFSGLQFPNYSSELNVNALELDDSALYLCASSLGGYNQPQHFGDGTRLSIL.

This chain connects TRBV10-2 to TRBJ2-5, with 7 bases fitting TRBD2. The V gene end was trimmed by 4 bases and the J gene end by 5 bases; junction bases not matched to a gene: 7. Germline CDR1 reads WSHSY; CDR2 reads SAAADI. The CDR3 spans 14 residues. The chain's CDR3 is CASSGGGSEETQYF. The CDR3 coding sequence is TGCGCCAGCAGTGGGGGCGGGAGTGAGGAGACCCAGTACTTC.

The chain employs TRBV5-1 and TRBJ2-5, with 7 bases matching TRBD2. The DNA end favors TRBJ2-7, so the J call may be wrong. This CDR3 region has 14 residues. CDR1 SGHRS and CDR2 YFSETQ come from the germline V gene. Here the CDR3 reads CASSGSGGSYEQYF. The CDR3 bases are TGCGCCAGCAGCGGCTCGGGAGGCTCCTACGAGCAGTACTTC.

The chain couples TRBV15 to TRBJ1-1; D not resolved. This CDR3 spans 15 amino acids. CDR1 LNHNV and CDR2 YYDKDF come from the germline V gene (reference sequence). Trimming removed 0 bases at V and 1 base at J, with 9 bases between. CDR3 amino acids: CATSRDQAGNTEAFF. CDR3 DNA: TGTGCCACCAGCAGAGATCAGGCAGGGAACACTGAAGCTTTCTTT.

The chain uses TRBV5-1 and TRBJ1-2; TRBD1 aligns across 8 bases. The CDR3 has 14 residues. J lost 7 bases, V lost 0 bases, and 5 bases had no gene match. CDR1 and CDR2 (germline): SGHRS, YFSETQ. CDR3 in amino acids: CASSLGQGAPGYTF. In DNA form, the CDR3 reads TGCGCCAGCAGCTTGGGGCAGGGGGCTCCTGGCTACACCTTC.

The J gene is TRBJ2-3, the V gene TRBV5-6; 7 bases fit TRBD1. Germline V gene lookup returns CDR1 SGHDT and CDR2 YYEEEE. The ends lost 2 bases at V and 0 bases at J; junction bases unmatched: 6. The CDR3 runs to 16 residues. CDR3 in DNA: TGTGCCAGCAGCTTATTGACAGGGACGAGCACAGATACGCAGTATTTT. Translating it yields CASSLLTGTSTDTQYF. The full variable domain, in which reference TRBV5-6 and TRBJ2-3 provide the parts outside the CDR3, is DAGVTQSPTHLIKTRGQQVTLRCSPKSGHDTVSWYQQALGQGPQFIFQYYEEEERQRGNFPDRFSGHQFPNYSSELNVNALLLGDSALYLCASSLLTGTSTDTQYFGPGTRLTVL.

Worth noting for this clone: One end of the junction fails to match germline, which may point to a read error. The chain carries TRBV7-9 and TRBJ2-7, with TRBD2 as a possible D gene (5 bases). The CDR3 covers 12 residues. The germline V gene has CDR1 SEHNR and CDR2 FQNEAQ (reference sequence). CDR3: CSSSLVGDEQYF. CDR3 nucleotides: TGTTCCAGCAGCTTAGTCGGGGACGAGCAGTACTTC.

Regarding this clone: An end of the junction differs from the germline gene, which may be a read error. As DNA, the CDR3 is TGTGCCACCAGCAGAGACACCCATGAAGGGGGAACCAACTATGGCTACCCCTTC. Its translation is CATSRDTHEGGTNYGYPF. The chain uses TRBV15 and TRBJ1-2; D perhaps matches TRBD1 (6 bases). The CDR3 is 18 amino acids. Germline V CDR1 and CDR2: LNHNV, YYDKDF (reference sequence).

This clone was seen once. This sequence joins TRBV18 and TRBJ1-4; tentative D call: TRBD1 (6 bases). Trimming shortened V by 3 bases and J by 11 bases, and 13 bases separated the two germline ends. Germline CDR1 and CDR2: KGHSH and LQKENI. The CDR3 is 13 residues long. The CDR3 region is CASSPGAREKLFF. Here the CDR3 DNA reads TGTGCCAGCTCACCGGGGGCAAGAGAGAAACTGTTTTTT.

This chain connects TRBV9 to TRBJ2-7; 9 nucleotides agree with TRBD1. The CDR3 length is 15 residues. V lost 2 bases to trimming and J lost 3 bases; unmatched junction nucleotides: 6. Germline assignment: CDR1 SGDLS and CDR2 YYNGEE. The CDR3 spells CASSVRDRGDYEQYF. In nucleotides, the CDR3 is TGTGCCAGCAGCGTGCGAGACAGGGGGGACTACGAGCAGTACTTC.

The rearrangement links TRBV10-3 to TRBJ2-1, with TRBD2 identical over 9 bases. This CDR3 has 15 amino acids. V shed 4 bases, J shed 5 bases, and the junction held 6 bases outside the gene matches. Germline assignment: CDR1 ENHRY and CDR2 SYGVKD. In nucleotides, the CDR3 is TGTGCCATCAGTGGAACTAGCGGGCCCCACAATGAGCAGTTCTTC. It translates to CAISGTSGPHNEQFF.

V usage is TRBV29-1 and J usage is TRBJ2-1; D is possibly TRBD2 (6 bases). Trimming shortened V by 2 bases and J by 3 bases, and 11 bases separated the two germline ends. The CDR3 is 14 amino acids. The germline V gene has CDR1 SQVTM and CDR2 ANQGSEA. The DNA of the CDR3 is TGCAGCGTTGAACGGACGGACTACTACAATGAGCAGTTCTTC. Protein product: CSVERTDYYNEQFF.

The chain combines TRBV29-1 with TRBJ2-3; TRBD1 is a possible D gene (6 bases). Trimming stripped 8 bases from V and 6 bases from J, with 21 bases between. The CDR3 has 14 residues. The germline V gene has CDR1 SQVTM and CDR2 ANQGSEA. DNA of the CDR3: TGCAGCACCAACCGGGACACGGGTCGGGATACGCAGTATTTT. Translation gives CSTNRDTGRDTQYF.

J is TRBJ2-1 and V is TRBV13; TRBD2 agrees at 7 bases. The CDR3 runs 17 residues. Trimming took 5 bases from V and 8 from J; bases not matched to a gene: 18. CDR1 PRHDT and CDR2 FYEKMQ come from the germline V gene (reference sequence). In DNA, the CDR3 is TGTGCCAGCAGCCGCCCCCCGGATTTTGGCGCGGGGGATGAGCAGTTCTTC. Translated, it gives CASSRPPDFGAGDEQFF.

This clone was seen a handful of times. The rearrangement joins TRBV28 to TRBJ2-2, with 9 bases that match TRBD1. The CDR3 is 17 residues long. Germline values: CDR1 MDHEN, CDR2 SYDVKM. After removal of 9 bases from V and 6 bases from J, the junction contained 17 bases not matched to a gene. In DNA form, the CDR3 reads TGTGCCAGTCTCGTGTCCGGGACAGGGCAGCTCGCCGGGGAGCTGTTTTTT. This translates into CASLVSGTGQLAGELFF. The variable domain in full, completed from reference TRBV28 and TRBJ2-2, reads DVKVTQSSRYLVKRTGEKVFLECVQDMDHENMFWYRQDPGLGLRLIYFSYDVKMKEKGDIPEGYSVSREKKERFSLILESASTNQTSMYLCASLVSGTGQLAGELFFGEGSRLTVL.

The chain is built from TRBV29-1 and TRBJ2-1; the match to TRBD2 covers 7 bases. Germline loops: CDR1 SQVTM, CDR2 ANQGSEA. V was pared by 6 bases and J by 0 bases, with 11 bases of the junction left unmatched. This CDR3 has 16 residues. The CDR3: CSVSGAGDISYNEQFF. The CDR3 region has the DNA TGCAGCGTAAGTGGGGCGGGAGATATCTCCTACAATGAGCAGTTCTTC.

The table lists this clone with a few counts. This chain uses TRBV6-1 with TRBJ2-7; 7 nucleotides match TRBD1. The V gene end was trimmed by 8 bases and the J gene end by 2 bases; junction bases not matched to a gene: 6. The CDR3 totals 13 residues. From germline, CDR1 is MNHNS and CDR2 SASEGT. In DNA, the CDR3 is TGTGCCAGCCGACAGGGACCCCCCTACGAGCAGTACTTC. Amino acids: CASRQGPPYEQYF.

The chain recombines TRBV5-1 with TRBJ2-1; possible D gene TRBD1, 6 bases. This CDR3 spans 15 amino acids. Germline CDR1 and CDR2: SGHRS and YFSETQ. V lost 5 bases to trimming and J lost 3 bases, with 15 bases between them. CDR3 nucleotide sequence: TGCGCCAGCAGATTCCTCACAGGGTTCTACAATGAGCAGTTCTTC. Translated: CASRFLTGFYNEQFF.

The chain links TRBV5-1 to TRBJ1-2; D not resolved. This CDR3 is built from 15 residues. V gave up 0 bases and J gave up 8 bases, with 17 bases separating them. Germline CDR1 reads SGHRS; CDR2 reads YFSETQ. The CDR3 here is CASSLEGNSGSGYTF. CDR3 sequence (DNA): TGCGCCAGCAGCTTGGAGGGCAATTCGGGGTCCGGCTACACCTTC.

The rearrangement links TRBV7-2 to TRBJ2-7, with 13 bases that match TRBD2. V lost 7 bases, J lost 5 bases, and 8 bases stayed unmatched. Germline loops: CDR1 SGHTA, CDR2 FQGNSA. This CDR3 has 15 amino acids. For the CDR3, the DNA is TGTGCCAGCACCAAGACTAGCGGGGGGTTGCACGAGCAGTACTTC. Translating it yields CASTKTSGGLHEQYF.

This chain links TRBV30 with TRBJ2-5, with 9 bases aligning to TRBD1. This CDR3 region has 14 residues. CDR1 GTSNPN and CDR2 SVGIG come from the germline V gene (reference sequence). The V segment lost 2 bases and the J segment 3 bases; nucleotides outside the gene matches: 4. In DNA form, the CDR3 reads TGTGCCTGGAGTACGACAGGGGGAAAAGAGACCCAGTACTTC. Amino acid sequence: CAWSTTGGKETQYF.

The chain combines TRBV15 with TRBJ1-5; the D gene is possibly TRBD1 (5 bases). Trimming pared 4 bases from V and 6 bases from J, leaving 31 bases between. The CDR3 length is 20 residues. Germline assignment: CDR1 LNHNV and CDR2 YYDKDF (reference sequence). This CDR3 is CATSMKSLVESGGESQPQHF. CDR3 DNA: TGTGCCACCAGCATGAAATCGTTGGTTGAGAGTGGGGGGGAGAGTCAGCCCCAGCATTTT.

As for this clone: At one end the junction does not follow the germline gene, possibly because of a read error. The rearrangement joins TRBV30 to TRBJ2-2; D perhaps matches TRBD2 (5 bases). Germline CDR1 is GTSNPN and CDR2 is SVGIG (reference sequence). The CDR3 has 13 amino acids. The CDR3 DNA reads as TGTGCCTGGAGTCCGGGGAACCCCGGGGAGCTGTTTTTT. This encodes CAWSPGNPGELFF.

This clone was detected once. J is TRBJ2-1 and V is TRBV9, with TRBD2 matching 8 bases. The CDR3 is 17 residues long. From germline, CDR1 is SGDLS and CDR2 YYNGEE. Trimming took 3 bases from V and 2 from J; bases not matched to a gene: 10. The CDR3 coding sequence is TGTGCCAGCAGCGCGAGTCCGAGCGGGAGACCCTACAATGAGCAGTTCTTC. Its translation is CASSASPSGRPYNEQFF.

J is TRBJ2-1 and V is TRBV7-2, with D tentatively TRBD1 (5 bases). This CDR3 is built from 13 residues. CDR1 and CDR2 from the germline V gene are SGHTA and FQGNSA. Trimming removed 5 bases at V and 6 bases at J, with 11 bases between. The CDR3 nucleotides read TGTGCCAGCAGCGCCCGACAGTCCAATGAGCAGTTCTTC. This codes for CASSARQSNEQFF.

Remarks on this clone: One junction end does not reproduce the germline sequence, and a read error may be involved. The gene calls are TRBV4-3 and TRBJ2-7; TRBD2 is a possible D gene (6 bases). The CDR3 contains 13 residues. Germline V gene data show CDR1 as LGHNA and CDR2 as YSLEER. The CDR3 nucleotides are TGCGCCAGCAGCCAAGTAGGAGGGAGAGGAAAGGACTTC. This encodes CASSQVGGRGKDF.

V is TRBV2 and J is TRBJ2-2; TRBD2 matches at 10 bases. In germline, CDR1 is SNHLY, CDR2 FYNNEI. Unmatched junction bases numbered 3, after V lost 2 bases and J lost 3 bases. The CDR3 loop spans 16 amino acids. CDR3 nucleotide sequence: TGTGCCAGCAGTGAAAGACTAGCGGGTTACACCGGGGAGCTGTTTTTT. Translating it yields CASSERLAGYTGELFF.